This record concerns one T cell receptor (beta chain) sequence. The clone's antigen remains unknown. At one boundary the junction diverges from the germline segment, which might be a read error. TCRbeta CDR3 regions were sequenced with the immunoSEQ Assay. After extraction, genomic DNA underwent amplification by bias-controlled multiplex PCR, followed by high-throughput sequencing. Per the authors' processing: Collapsing and filtering of sequences were performed to quantify the absolute abundance of each unique TCRbeta CDR3 region. T cell fraction was estimated by normalizing TCRbeta template counts to usable DNA, which was measured by amplifying reference genes present in all nucleated cells. Repertoire TCRs were annotated as SARS-CoV-2-specific when V gene, CDR3 amino acid sequence and J gene were exactly matched to a known reactive TCR set. The reference SARS-CoV-2 TCR set came from MIRA and was filtered for enrichment in COVID-19-positive ImmuneCODE repertoires, removing public or cross-reactive TCRs. Using the MIRA antigens, annotated TCRs were further analysed by specific ORF or by position within an ORF. Breadth was defined as the number of annotated unique rearrangements divided by the total number of unique productive rearrangements, and depth was defined as the summed frequency of the annotated unique rearrangements. Group comparisons of TCR breadth used two-sided Wilcoxon rank-sum tests. TCRdb carries this immuneACCESS record with in-frame sequences only. Its versions omit some clonotypes, under half of them owing to an unresolved V gene in the studies checked, with the rest unexplained. V, J and clone size were drawn from that table, and D and trimming were deduced from the DNA. Present in this sample are hundreds of thousands of clones, 75% to 90% of which were seen just once. The ten top clones hold about 10% of the sample.

From the germline V gene, CDR1 is MGHRA and CDR2 is YSYEKL. There are 19 amino acids in the CDR3, from cysteine to phenylalanine inclusive. This entry keeps only the CDR3 DNA: 57 bases, framed from base 1. This entry belongs to a study of Ad26.COV2.S vaccination and SARS-CoV-2 variants (dated by TCRdb to the early 2020s). Study-level background: Donors in the vaccine arm were drawn from COV1001, a phase I-IIa trial of Ad26.COV2.S in healthy adults that was multicentre, randomized, double-blind and placebo-controlled. Dosing of Ad26.COV2.S was intramuscular, at either 5x10^10 or 1x10^11 viral particles, delivered as one shot or as two shots spaced 56 days apart. The specificity and breadth of SARS-CoV-2-reactive T cell receptors after Ad26.COV2.S vaccination were assessed by TCRbeta repertoire sequencing. A total of about 30 samples were included in the TCR-sequenced set, comprising about 20 Ad26.COV2.S vaccine recipients, 5 placebo recipients and 8 SARS-CoV-2 convalescent individuals. Participants in the trial were split at random into five groups of five each, receiving low-dose or high-dose Ad26.COV2.S once or twice, or else placebo on both occasions. Throughout the experiments and outcome assessment, investigators stayed blinded to trial group allocation. Broader findings and caveats from the paper: Comparing responses between vaccine doses or regimens was not something the study was powered to do. Non-spike TCR breadth was comparable between vaccine and placebo recipients, consistent with the vaccine containing only spike. After vaccination, spike-specific CD8+ and CD4+ T cell responses were reported to show substantial breadth. It was noted by the authors that total T cell responses may have been underestimated by the TCR breadth and depth analyses. Compared with placebo recipients, Ad26.COV2.S recipients showed higher spike-specific TCR breadth (P = 0.0014).

The sample's treatment or condition label, in plain terms: some 20 received Ad26.COV2.S at low or high dose, single or two shots; 5 received placebo; per-sample allocation not given. For vaccine and placebo recipients, the sequenced repertoires came from samples collected on day 63 after the first injection. Between 29 July and 7 August 2020, Cohort 1b enrolled 20 to 30 adults aged 18-55 years at one site in Boston, USA. As a vaccine, Ad26.COV2.S was a replication-incompetent adenovirus type 26 vector that expressed a prefusion-stabilized SARS-CoV-2 spike protein derived from the original Wuhan strain.

The clonotype was recovered from a person between 18 and 65 years old who received the Ad26.COV2.S COVID-19 vaccine or a placebo. The starting material was peripheral blood, obtained in a trial of Ad26.COV2.S vaccine versus placebo. This chain is built from TRBV4-1 and TRBJ2-1, with 10 central nucleotides matching TRBD1. The DNA sequence is given as TGCGCCAGCAGCAAAGATAGCGGGACAGGGGTCAAGAGGTACAATGAGCAGTTCTTC. It translates to CASSKDSGTGVKRYNEQFF.